The T cell receptor beta chain under discussion was sequenced for a study of cytomegalovirus exposure and HLA in healthy donors. Turning to the study itself: Earlier, 110 million or so unique TCR beta sequences were recovered from around 180 million T cells by an analysis. A data release that came early held approximately 85 million unique TCRs from HLA-typed donors.

The study, taken as a whole, reports: Among TCR beta chains of equal frequency, HLA-associated ones were more clonally expanded in a later analysis. There were 164 TCR beta chains listed as cytomegalovirus-associated.

V lost 5 bases and J lost 5, with 16 bases in between. The CDR3 has 14 amino acids. Per the germline V gene, CDR1 is MNHEY and CDR2 is SMNVEV (reference sequence). Comments on this clone: Its antigen is not identified.

60 Vbeta and 13 Jbeta primers were used in PCR. Sequencing was performed with immunoSEQ multiplex PCR; in TCRdb, only in-frame clones are kept and a portion is missing. The table records around 140,000 clones, over 60% of them present only once. The origin of this receptor is a male donor in good health and CMV-seropositive. The specimen was PBMCs. This chain uses TRBV27 with TRBJ2-7, with D perhaps TRBD1 (6 bases). CDR3 bases: TGTGCCAGCAGTATCAGGGGCCGGGGAGACGAGCAGTACTTC. Residues: CASSIRGRGDEQYF.